What follows is one T cell receptor (beta chain) and its context. Its antigen is undetermined. Here immunoSEQ multiplex PCR was the method, and the copy in TCRdb shows in-frame clones only, minus some. The sample gives around 93,000 clones, 78% of which show up once; 9.4% is in the top ten. The source of the sample is a study of PD-1 blockade in classical Hodgkin lymphoma. Study conclusions and caveats: The study found complete responders had baseline diversity similar to newly diagnosed patients. According to reports, newly diagnosed patients had lower baseline TCR diversity than healthy donors, and relapsed/refractory patients had lower baseline TCR diversity still.

The germline gives CDR1 MNHEY, CDR2 SMNVEV (reference sequence). V gave up 3 bases and J gave up 7 bases; unmatched junction bases: 8. The CDR3 consists of 14 residues. Time point given: cycle 4 day 1 (C4D1), after 6 weeks of nivolumab. Each patient experienced a relapse that followed autologous stem cell transplantation, and brentuximab vedotin exposure varied. The study recorded best responses of complete response, partial response or progressive disease. Specimen: peripheral blood mononuclear cells (PBMCs), collected before the fourth cycle of nivolumab. The chain has TRBV27 and TRBJ2-7; 8 bases map to TRBD1. The TCR comes from a human donor with classical Hodgkin lymphoma. CDR3 amino acids: CASSLTGQGWEQYF. CDR3 sequence (DNA): TGTGCCAGCAGTTTGACCGGACAGGGCTGGGAGCAGTACTTC.